The 27 T cell receptor beta chains below come from one sample, sequenced in a study of blood T cells in healthy people across ages. It was with a sample-barcoded 5' primer and a J-beta primer mix that a second PCR of roughly 7 to 12 cycles was run. TCRdb reprocessed the 5' RACE reads via MiXCR and lists one record per CDR3 protein. This repertoire shows approximately 730,000 distinct CDR3 sequences, about 55% found once; its top ten account for roughly two fifths. The specimen sequenced was blood. These receptors were obtained from a man older than 75 in good health.

V gene TRBV28 combines with J gene TRBJ1-2, with D maybe TRBD1 (5 bases). The V gene lost 5 bases and the J gene lost 5 bases, with 18 bases spanning the gap. CDR1 is MDHEN, CDR2 SYDVKM, per germline. This CDR3 region has 15 residues. The CDR3 here is CASSKRDPSGYGYTF. The CDR3 DNA follows: TGTGCCAGCAGTAAGCGGGATCCCTCAGGGTATGGCTACACCTTC.

V and J are TRBV6-5 and TRBJ2-1; D is possibly TRBD2 (5 bases). The CDR3 is 16 residues long. V lost 0 bases, J lost 4 bases, and 13 bases lay in between. In germline, CDR1 is MNHEY, CDR2 SVGAGI. The CDR3: CASSYSMLAEYNEQFF. CDR3 DNA sequence: TGTGCCAGCAGTTACTCGATGCTAGCAGAGTACAATGAGCAGTTCTTC.

This clonotype appeared a single time. The gene calls are TRBV12-3 or TRBV12-4 and TRBJ2-2; the D is unclear. The CDR3 sequence is 14 residues long. V was clipped by 7 bases and J by 7 bases, with 16 bases between them. The CDR3 DNA follows: TGTGCCAGCACCTTTGGGCCCAATGGCGGGGAGCTGTTTTTT. This translates into CASTFGPNGGELFF.

Worth noting for this clonotype: The germline gene is not matched at one end of the junction; a read error may be the cause. The chain recombines TRBV5-1 with TRBJ2-1; D is perhaps TRBD2 (6 bases). Germline CDR1 and CDR2: SGHRS and YFSETQ. This CDR3 has 14 residues. The CDR3 DNA sequence: TGCGCCGGCAGCTTGGGGGGACCGACAAATGAGCAGTTCTTC. It codes for CAGSLGGPTNEQFF.

This rearrangement joins TRBV2 to TRBJ2-1; TRBD1 matches at 9 bases. CDR3 length: 15 amino acids. Looked up from germline, CDR1 is SNHLY and CDR2 is FYNNEI. The V and J ends lost 6 bases and 0 bases, in that order; junction bases with no gene match: 3. CDR3 DNA: TGTGCCAGCAGGGGGACAGGGAGCTCCTACAATGAGCAGTTCTTC. This translates into CASRGTGSSYNEQFF.

The J gene is TRBJ1-2, the V gene TRBV6-5, with 10 bases aligning to TRBD1. After removal of 3 bases from V and 13 bases from J, the junction contained 8 bases not matched to a gene. This CDR3 is built from 13 residues. Germline V lookup: CDR1 MNHEY, CDR2 SVGAGI. The CDR3 sequence is CASSYPGQGLATF. For the CDR3, the DNA is TGTGCCAGCAGTTATCCGGGACAGGGGTTAGCCACCTTC.

The chain couples TRBV2 to TRBJ1-1; perhaps TRBD1 as D (5 bases). This CDR3 comprises 15 residues. CDR1 and CDR2 (germline): SNHLY, FYNNEI. V lost 4 bases to trimming and J lost 0 bases, with 12 bases between them. CDR3 sequence (DNA): TGTGCCAGCAGTGTGGCAGGGCCAATGAACACTGAAGCTTTCTTT. Translated: CASSVAGPMNTEAFF.

This clonotype was observed a handful of times. The chain links TRBV5-1 to TRBJ2-4; 9 bases are shared with TRBD1. There are 14 residues in the CDR3. Germline-derived CDR1 and CDR2 are SGHRS and YFSETQ. Germline trimming cut 5 bases from V and 4 bases from J; bases unmatched to any gene: 4. CDR3 coding DNA: TGCGCCAGCAGAACCGGGACAGGGAAAAACATTCAGTACTTC. Translated, it gives CASRTGTGKNIQYF.

V usage is TRBV5-1 and J usage is TRBJ1-4; 7 positions match TRBD1. V gave up 5 bases and J gave up 7 bases; unmatched junction bases: 5. CDR1 is SGHRS and CDR2 is YFSETQ in the germline V gene. The CDR3 loop spans 13 amino acids. Written as DNA, the CDR3 is TGCGCCAGCAGGGGACAGTTGGGTGAAAAACTGTTTTTT. Its protein product is CASRGQLGEKLFF.

The sample holds a few counts of this clonotype. This chain uses TRBV6-2 or TRBV6-3 with TRBJ2-7, with 7 bases fitting TRBD2. The CDR3 contains 16 residues. The trim removed 7 bases at V and 2 bases at J, leaving 14 bases unmatched. Germline V gene lookup returns CDR1 MNHEY and CDR2 SVGEGT. The CDR3 region is CASIRPLGGSTYEQYF. CDR3 bases: TGTGCCAGCATCCGACCACTGGGGGGGAGTACCTACGAGCAGTACTTC.

The sample holds a few counts of this clonotype. The chain recombines TRBV5-1 with TRBJ1-5; D call uncertain. CDR3 length equals 13 residues. In germline, CDR1 is SGHRS, CDR2 YFSETQ. V lost 4 bases to trimming and J lost 3 bases, with 8 bases between them. As DNA, the CDR3 is TGCGCCAGCAGCGTGGACCCCAATCAGCCCCAGCATTTT. Translated, it gives CASSVDPNQPQHF. Full variable domain (remainder filled in from reference TRBV5-1 and TRBJ1-5): KAGVTQTPRYLIKTRGQQVTLSCSPISGHRSVSWYQQTPGQGLQFLFEYFSETQRNKGNFPGRFSGRQFSNSRSEMNVSTLELGDSALYLCASSVDPNQPQHFGDGTRLSIL.

The rearrangement links TRBV12-3 or TRBV12-4 to TRBJ2-5; a possible D gene is TRBD1 (6 bases). The V and J ends lost 6 bases and 5 bases respectively, with 16 bases between them. The CDR3 is made up of 14 amino acids. The CDR3 region has the DNA TGTGCCAGCAGCCGTGGGGGACATTCGGAGACCCAGTACTTC. Amino acids: CASSRGGHSETQYF.

The chain joins TRBV9 to TRBJ1-4; tentatively, D is TRBD1 (6 bases). Trimming took 4 bases from V and 15 from J, leaving 22 bases between them. This CDR3 contains 14 residues. Per germline, CDR1 SGDLS and CDR2 YYNGEE. This CDR3 reads CASSPRAGDSLLFF. CDR3 in DNA: TGTGCCAGCAGCCCCCGGGCAGGGGATTCATTGTTGTTTTTT.

This clonotype was detected only once. The chain links TRBV5-1 to TRBJ1-2; 7 bases are shared with TRBD1. This CDR3 spans 14 amino acids. Germline V gives CDR1 SGHRS, CDR2 YFSETQ. Losses at the gene ends were 6 bases for V and 3 bases for J; bases not matched to a gene: 8. Here the CDR3 reads CASNVGDRDYGYTF. The CDR3, as DNA: TGCGCCAGCAATGTTGGGGACAGAGACTATGGCTACACCTTC.

The genes are TRBV29-1 and TRBJ1-4, with D possibly being TRBD1 (5 bases). Germline CDR1 is SQVTM and CDR2 is ANQGSEA. Trimming cost V 7 bases and J 0 bases, with 9 bases left between them. The CDR3 covers 13 residues. CDR3 nucleotides: TGCAGCGCCGAGACAGCAACTAATGAAAAACTGTTTTTT. The encoded protein is CSAETATNEKLFF.

The chain is built from TRBV20-1 and TRBJ1-2, with 9 nucleotides matching TRBD1. V shed 8 bases and J 8 bases; nucleotides not matched to a gene: 15. There are 14 residues in the CDR3. Germline CDR1 is DFQATT and CDR2 is SNEGSKA (reference sequence). The DNA for the CDR3 is TGCAGTACTTATGTATGGGGACAGGGAGAAGGCTACACCTTC. Translating gives CSTYVWGQGEGYTF.

J is TRBJ2-1 and V is TRBV25-1; TRBD2 matches 9 bases. The CDR3 totals 21 residues. V shed 1 base and J 0 bases; nucleotides not matched to a gene: 16. From germline, CDR1 is MGHDK and CDR2 SYGVNS. CDR3 sequence: CASSELVLASGTPSSYNEQFF. The CDR3, as DNA: TGTGCCAGCAGTGAATTGGTTTTGGCTAGCGGGACTCCTAGCTCCTACAATGAGCAGTTCTTC.

The V gene is TRBV27, the J gene TRBJ2-6; the match to TRBD2 covers 14 bases. This CDR3 region has 16 residues. Trimming at V came to 6 bases and at J to 3 bases, leaving 1 base not matched to a gene. Germline V gene data show CDR1 as MNHEY and CDR2 as SMNVEV (reference sequence). CDR3 protein: CASRTSGRGGANVLTF. The DNA for the CDR3 is TGTGCCAGCAGGACTAGCGGGAGGGGTGGGGCCAACGTCCTGACTTTC.

The chain joins TRBV9 to TRBJ2-7, with D perhaps TRBD1 (5 bases). CDR1 and CDR2 from the germline V gene are SGDLS and YYNGEE. Trimming left V 0 bases short and J 0 bases short, with 13 bases between. The CDR3 is made up of 16 amino acids. CDR3: CASSVDTGLTSYEQYF. CDR3 coding DNA: TGTGCCAGCAGCGTAGATACAGGATTAACCTCCTACGAGCAGTACTTC. Complete variable domain (other parts from reference TRBV9 and TRBJ2-7): DSGVTQTPKHLITATGQRVTLRCSPRSGDLSVYWYQQSLDQGLQFLIQYYNGEERAKGNILERFSAQQFPDLHSELNLSSLELGDSALYFCASSVDTGLTSYEQYFGPGTRLTVT.

In this sample, this clonotype turned up many times. The chain joins TRBV29-1 to TRBJ2-1; possible D gene TRBD2, 5 bases. CDR1 and CDR2 (germline): SQVTM, ANQGSEA. The CDR3 has 11 residues. Deletions cut 5 bases from V and 8 bases from J, with 10 bases between. CDR3 in DNA: TGCAGCGTTTTATGGCGGGATGAGCAGTTCTTC. This codes for CSVLWRDEQFF.

This sequence joins TRBV7-2 and TRBJ2-7, with no clear D. Trimming took 7 bases from V and 0 from J, leaving 13 bases between them. The CDR3 is 14 residues long. Germline CDR1 and CDR2: SGHTA and FQGNSA. In nucleotides, the CDR3 is TGTGCCAGCACCATCACGATGAACTCCTACGAGCAGTACTTC. Translating it yields CASTITMNSYEQYF.

This clonotype was seen only a few times. The chain links TRBV10-3 to TRBJ2-5, with 12 bases that match TRBD1. V dropped 2 bases and J dropped 5; count of bases not matched to a gene: 6. From germline, CDR1 is ENHRY and CDR2 SYGVKD. The CDR3 spans 16 residues. This CDR3 is CAISEAGTGGYETQYF. The CDR3 DNA sequence: TGTGCCATCAGTGAGGCCGGGACAGGGGGCTACGAGACCCAGTACTTC.

This rearrangement joins TRBV10-3 to TRBJ2-5; D may be TRBD2 (7 bases). Germline V gene sequence: CDR1 ENHRY, CDR2 SYGVKD. The CDR3 loop spans 14 amino acids. The V gene lost 10 bases and the J gene lost 1 base, with 16 bases spanning the gap. The CDR3 here is CATEGGPFQETQYF. The CDR3 DNA reads as TGTGCCACCGAGGGGGGGCCCTTCCAAGAGACCCAGTACTTC.

The chain employs TRBV20-1 and TRBJ2-1; D may be TRBD2 (6 bases). The V and J ends lost 5 bases and 1 base respectively, with 18 bases between them. CDR3 length: 16 residues. The germline gives CDR1 DFQATT, CDR2 SNEGSKA (reference sequence). The CDR3 DNA follows: TGCAGTGCTGTCCCAGTCCGGGGGAGTTCCTACAATGAGCAGTTCTTC. Translating it yields CSAVPVRGSSYNEQFF.

This clonotype came up a few times. Since a much larger clone is just one base distant, this may be a read error. This rearrangement joins TRBV13 to TRBJ2-7; 10 bases map to TRBD2. The tail of the sequence fits TRBJ2-5 better, so the J call may be wrong. This CDR3 contains 15 residues. Germline CDR1 and CDR2: PRHDT and FYEKMQ (reference sequence). CDR3 amino acids: CASSSRTSGRETQYF. The CDR3 DNA is TGTGCCAGCAGCTCTAGGACTAGCGGACGAGAGACCCAGTACTTC.

This sequence joins TRBV6-2 or TRBV6-3 and TRBJ2-2; D may be TRBD1 (5 bases). CDR3 length: 17 residues. From germline, CDR1 is MNHEY and CDR2 SVGEGT. The V gene lost 0 bases and the J gene lost 7 bases, with 18 bases spanning the gap. The CDR3 DNA reads TGTGCCAGCAGTTACTCAGGCGCAGACTGGGGCGTCGGGGAGCTGTTTTTT. Translation: CASSYSGADWGVGELFF.

The chain uses TRBV13 and TRBJ2-7; 7 bases match TRBD1. V gave up 3 bases and J gave up 0 bases; unmatched junction bases: 11. The CDR3 runs to 17 residues. From germline, CDR1 is PRHDT and CDR2 FYEKMQ (reference sequence). CDR3 DNA: TGTGCCAGCAGCTTGGGGGCTCTAGGGACAGTCTCCTACGAGCAGTACTTC. The encoded protein is CASSLGALGTVSYEQYF.